This TCR beta chain was captured by sequencing in a study of T cell responses to AZD1222 COVID-19 vaccine (TCRdb year 2021). Background for the entire study: A total of 230 to 250 trial participants underwent TCR sequencing, of whom around 210 had received two doses of AZD1222 and approximately 25 had received two doses of the MenACWY control vaccine. Trial participants were enrolled by age into subgroups of 18-55, 56-69 and 70-plus years, and about 150, 27 and 61 TCR-sequenced participants, respectively, were included in these subgroups.

Read against the paper, the sample's time point label means: about 28 days (+/-7) after the second vaccine dose. AZD1222 recipients whose second dose came at about 4 weeks and those whose second dose came at about 12 weeks were combined into one group, since spike-specific TCR depth and breadth did not differ between the two schedules. Vaccinee samples came from UK trials COV001 and COV002, including a single-blind randomized controlled phase 2/3 trial of AZD1222 (ChAdOx1 nCoV-19) in healthy adults. For TCRbeta chain sequencing, PBMC samples from trial participants were taken at day 0 and at day 28 after the second dose. The CDR3 regions of human TCRbeta chains were analyzed by immunosequencing. The original pipeline was this. TCRs in the repertoires were matched against a reference library of SARS-CoV-2-specific TCRs that had been generated with the MIRA antigen-specificity platform. Breadth was defined as the fraction of unique TCRs that were SARS-CoV-2-associated, and depth was defined as the fraction of total T cells that were SARS-CoV-2-associated. Using the MIRA data, each spike-specific TCR was assigned both to the spike region to which the TCR was reactive and to a CD4 or CD8 class. Log10-transformed breadth and depth values were compared by one-way ANOVA with Sidak's multiple comparisons tests. The table was pulled from immuneACCESS by TCRdb, which kept in-frame rearrangements only. Such tables lose some clones; where checked, under half of the loss comes from unresolved V genes, and the rest has no known cause. The V and J calls and clone size were taken over from that table, and D and trimming were inferred from the DNA. Within this sample are around 150,000 clones, with 80% to 95% of them counted one time only. Of the sample, about 3.3% falls within the top ten clones.

Trimming at the junction amounts to 6 bases on V and 4 bases on J, and the germline ends lie 21 bases apart. CDR1 and CDR2 are read off the germline V gene as MNHEY and SVGEGT. From its cysteine to its phenylalanine, the CDR3 spans 16 amino acids. Just CDR3 DNA is preserved here, 48 bases in frame from base 1. Concerning this clone: Its specific antigen is unknown. No much larger clone exists at a distance of one base, and base qualities are not known.

Overall study outcomes, separate from this receptor: Conclusions about previously exposed vaccinees are limited, since just six or seven AZD1222 recipients were seropositive for SARS-CoV-2 at baseline. Participants were mostly white British, with more females than males. The authors suggested clonal diversity may have been underestimated. Nearly half of unique spike-specific TCRs reportedly recognized epitopes outside regions mutated in the B.1.351 and B.1.1.7 variants. In the small 56-69-year group, the increase in depth fell short of significance, most likely because of low power. Because no day 14 peak-response samples were available, the repertoires could be characterized only after the peak T cell response. After two AZD1222 doses, both the breadth and the depth of spike-specific TCRs were significantly higher than at day 0 and than in MenACWY recipients. The whole spike protein was spanned by vaccine-associated CD4 TCRs, and dominant responses were seen in regions 160-218 and 743-854.

This sample comprised peripheral blood, obtained 28 days after the second AZD1222 dose. The sequence was obtained from an adult who received the AZD1222 COVID-19 vaccine. Rearrangement joined TRBV6-2 or TRBV6-3 to TRBJ1-1, with a weak D call of TRBD1 (6 bases match). CDR3 loop: CASSPIRGGPGTEAFF. The sequenced DNA is TGTGCCAGCAGCCCGATCCGAGGGGGTCCTGGCACTGAAGCTTTCTTT.